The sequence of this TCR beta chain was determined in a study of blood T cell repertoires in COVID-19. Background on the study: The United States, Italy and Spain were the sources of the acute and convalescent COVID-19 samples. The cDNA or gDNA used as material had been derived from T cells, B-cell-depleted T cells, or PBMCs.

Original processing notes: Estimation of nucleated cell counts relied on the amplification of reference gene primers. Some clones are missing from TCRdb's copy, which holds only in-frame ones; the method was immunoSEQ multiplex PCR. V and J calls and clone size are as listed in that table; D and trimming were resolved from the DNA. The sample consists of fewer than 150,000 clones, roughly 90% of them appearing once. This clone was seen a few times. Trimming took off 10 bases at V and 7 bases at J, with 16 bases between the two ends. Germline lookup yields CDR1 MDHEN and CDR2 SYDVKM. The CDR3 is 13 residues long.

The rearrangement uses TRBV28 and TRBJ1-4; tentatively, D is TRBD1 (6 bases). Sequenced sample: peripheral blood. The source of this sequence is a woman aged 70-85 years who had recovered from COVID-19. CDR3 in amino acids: CAIQGGGAEKLFF. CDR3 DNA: TGTGCCATCCAGGGTGGGGGGGCTGAAAAACTGTTTTTT.